Sequencing of this TCR beta chain was carried out in a study of T cell responses to AZD1222 COVID-19 vaccine (dated by TCRdb to the early 2020s). Notes on the research overall: AZD1222 recipients with second doses at about 4 weeks or about 12 weeks were pooled, because spike-specific TCR depth and breadth did not differ between schedules. TCR sequencing covered 233 trial participants: around 210 given two doses of AZD1222 and about 26 given two doses of MenACWY control vaccine. Enrollment into the trials was organized by age into subgroups of 18-55, 56-69 and 70-plus years, and those subgroups contained about 150, 27 and 61 TCR-sequenced participants, respectively. On the study overall, not on this receptor specifically: Conclusions about previously exposed vaccinees were limited because only a handful of AZD1222 recipients were SARS-CoV-2 seropositive at baseline. In the small 56-69-year group, the increase in depth fell short of significance, most likely because of low power. Nearly half of unique spike-specific TCRs reportedly recognized epitopes outside regions mutated in the B.1.351 and B.1.1.7 variants. The vaccine-associated CD4 TCRs covered the entire spike protein, and the dominant responses fell in regions 160-218 and 743-854. After two AZD1222 doses, spike-specific TCR breadth and depth were significantly higher than at day 0 and than in MenACWY recipients. Participants were mostly white British, with more females than males. The authors suggested clonal diversity may have been underestimated. Because no day 14 peak-response samples were available, repertoires were characterized only after the peak T cell response.

The junction carries 13 bases between V and J, which are trimmed by 4 bases and 5 bases respectively. Including the terminal cysteine and phenylalanine, the CDR3 comprises 13 residues. CDR3 DNA is the only sequence kept; it has 39 bases, read in frame from the first base. Reading the germline V gene gives CDR1 SGHRS and CDR2 YFSETQ. The time point label corresponds to: baseline before first vaccination. Vaccinee samples came from UK trials COV001 and COV002, including a single-blind randomized controlled phase 2/3 trial of AZD1222 (ChAdOx1 nCoV-19) in healthy adults. For TCRbeta chain sequencing, PBMC samples were collected from trial participants at day 0 and at day 28 after the second dose. The CDR3 regions of human TCRbeta chains were subjected to immunosequencing. Concerning the study's data processing: Repertoire TCRs were checked for matches against a reference library of SARS-CoV-2-specific TCRs that had been generated using the MIRA antigen-specificity platform. Breadth was defined as the fraction of unique TCRs that were SARS-CoV-2-associated, and depth was defined as the fraction of total T cells that were SARS-CoV-2-associated. Using the MIRA data, each spike-specific TCR was assigned both to the spike region to which the TCR was reactive and to a CD4 or CD8 class. Log10-transformed breadth and depth values were compared by one-way ANOVA with Sidak's multiple comparisons tests. As stored in TCRdb, this immuneACCESS dataset retains in-frame rearrangements with V and J assigned. A fraction of the clones does not appear; measured against another copy, unresolved V genes explain less than half of the discrepancy, and the remainder lacks a known reason. The DNA gave D and trimming, while V, J and clone size come from that table. The sample contains more than 85,000 clones, around 90% of them found a single time. The ten top clones hold 6.5% to 8.5% of the sample.

About this clone itself: Its antigen is unknown. Base qualities are missing; no much larger clone stands one base away.

The chain is made from TRBV5-1 and TRBJ2-7; the D gene lacks a confident call. The clonotype comes from an adult in good health. This specimen was peripheral blood, taken on day 0 of AZD1222 vaccination. The CDR3: CASSIRPFHEQYF. In nucleotide form, the sequence is TGCGCCAGCAGCATAAGACCCTTCCACGAGCAGTACTTC.